The 9 T cell receptor beta chains in this list originate from one sample, sequenced in a study of graft-versus-host responses after intestinal transplantation. Measured with immunoSEQ multiplex PCR; TCRdb has only the in-frame clones, and not every one. The sample includes approximately 21,000 clones, 50% to 60% of them seen just once. Specimen: alloreactive CD4+ T cells from a mixed lymphocyte reaction culture, collected before intestinal transplant. Subset here: CFSE-low proliferating T cells sorted from approximately 6-day pre-transplant mixed lymphocyte reaction (GvH or HvG direction). The receptor source for this set is a human patient who received an intestinal transplant.

V and J are TRBV5-1 and TRBJ2-7, with 7 bases identical to TRBD2. The V gene's germline CDR1 is SGHRS and CDR2 YFSETQ. V was clipped by 4 bases and J by 3 bases; unmatched bases: 4. This CDR3 is built from 13 residues. CDR3 sequence reads: CASSNGGGYEQYF. The CDR3 DNA reads as TGCGCCAGCAGCAACGGCGGGGGCTACGAGCAGTACTTC.

This clone was observed a single time. V is TRBV5-1 and J is TRBJ2-3, with TRBD2 matching over 11 bases. J was trimmed by 4 bases and V by 4 bases; bases with no gene match: 11. Germline CDR1 reads SGHRS; CDR2 reads YFSETQ. The CDR3 is 17 amino acids. CDR3 DNA sequence: TGCGCCAGCAGCCTAAGACTAGCGGGAAGTAAAGCAGATACGCAGTATTTT. It specifies CASSLRLAGSKADTQYF.

This clone was observed a few times. V usage is TRBV7-9 and J usage is TRBJ1-3; TRBD1 is a possible D gene (5 bases). Germline V gives CDR1 SEHNR, CDR2 FQNEAQ (reference sequence). The CDR3 loop spans 19 amino acids. V was pared by 3 bases and J by 4 bases, with 25 bases between. The CDR3 sequence is CASSFQSGGVRRSGNTIYF. CDR3 sequence (DNA): TGTGCCAGCAGCTTTCAATCCGGAGGGGTGAGAAGGTCGGGAAACACCATATATTTT.

The chain uses TRBV6-6 and TRBJ1-1, with 7 bases matching TRBD1. The junction had 7 bases not matched to a gene; V was cut back by 4 bases and J by 5 bases. Per germline, CDR1 MNHNY and CDR2 SVGAGI (reference sequence). CDR3 length equals 14 residues. In DNA form, the CDR3 reads TGTGCCAGCAGTTTGGACAGGCGGGTTACTGAAGCTTTCTTT. It codes for CASSLDRRVTEAFF.

There are a few counts of this clone. The rearrangement uses TRBV18 and TRBJ2-3, with D perhaps matching TRBD1 (6 bases). V dropped 3 bases and J dropped 2 bases, with 15 bases sitting between them. Germline V gives CDR1 KGHSH, CDR2 LQKENI. The CDR3 totals 16 residues. The chain's CDR3 is CASSPPLDSLTDTQYF. CDR3 in DNA: TGTGCCAGCTCACCCCCCCTGGACAGCCTCACAGATACGCAGTATTTT.

The chain carries TRBV9 and TRBJ2-1; D possibly corresponds to TRBD1 (6 bases). The CDR3 contains 16 residues. V lost 3 bases and J lost 2, with 15 bases in between. Germline values: CDR1 SGDLS, CDR2 YYNGEE. The CDR3 coding sequence is TGTGCCAGCAGCGCCAACCCGGGACACACCTACAATGAGCAGTTCTTC. Encoded protein: CASSANPGHTYNEQFF.

The chain combines TRBV6-1 with TRBJ2-7; possibly TRBD2 for D (6 bases). The CDR3 has 11 residues. CDR1 is MNHNS and CDR2 is SASEGT in the germline V gene. V was clipped by 3 bases and J by 11 bases, with 11 bases between them. The CDR3 region is CASSEWDSKYF. In DNA, the CDR3 is TGTGCCAGCAGTGAGTGGGACTCGAAGTACTTC.

The chain recombines TRBV7-6 with TRBJ2-7; 7 bases line up with TRBD1. CDR3 length equals 15 residues. V was clipped by 0 bases and J by 1 base; unmatched bases: 3. The germline V gene encodes CDR1 SGHVS and CDR2 FNYEAQ. The CDR3, as DNA: TGTGCCAGCAGCTTAGCTAAGGACAGGTCCTACGAGCAGTACTTC. This codes for CASSLAKDRSYEQYF. The full variable domain, rest sourced from reference TRBV7-6 and TRBJ2-7, is GAGVSQSPRYKVTKRGQDVALRCDPISGHVSLYWYRQALGQGPEFLTYFNYEAQQDKSGLPNDRFSAERPEGSISTLTIQRTEQRDSAMYRCASSLAKDRSYEQYFGPGTRLTVT.

The chain is built from TRBV7-2 and TRBJ1-6, with 7 bases identical to TRBD1. V shed 2 bases and J 9 bases; nucleotides not matched to a gene: 7. Germline V CDR1 and CDR2: SGHTA, FQGNSA. This CDR3 spans 15 amino acids. The CDR3, as DNA: TGTGCCAGCAGCTTAAGAGGGCAGGGGGGTTCACCCCTCCACTTT. Its translation: CASSLRGQGGSPLHF.